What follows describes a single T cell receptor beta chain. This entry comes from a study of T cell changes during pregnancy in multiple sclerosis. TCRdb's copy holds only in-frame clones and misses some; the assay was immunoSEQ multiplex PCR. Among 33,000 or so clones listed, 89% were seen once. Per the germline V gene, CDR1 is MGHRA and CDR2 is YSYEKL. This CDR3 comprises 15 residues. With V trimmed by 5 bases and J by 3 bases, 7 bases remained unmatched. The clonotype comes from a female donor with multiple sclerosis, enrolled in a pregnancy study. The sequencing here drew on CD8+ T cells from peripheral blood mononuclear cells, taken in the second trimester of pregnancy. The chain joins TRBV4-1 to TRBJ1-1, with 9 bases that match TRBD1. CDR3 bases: TGCGCCAGCAGCTTCAACAGGGGGCTGGACACTGAAGCTTTCTTT. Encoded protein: CASSFNRGLDTEAFF.